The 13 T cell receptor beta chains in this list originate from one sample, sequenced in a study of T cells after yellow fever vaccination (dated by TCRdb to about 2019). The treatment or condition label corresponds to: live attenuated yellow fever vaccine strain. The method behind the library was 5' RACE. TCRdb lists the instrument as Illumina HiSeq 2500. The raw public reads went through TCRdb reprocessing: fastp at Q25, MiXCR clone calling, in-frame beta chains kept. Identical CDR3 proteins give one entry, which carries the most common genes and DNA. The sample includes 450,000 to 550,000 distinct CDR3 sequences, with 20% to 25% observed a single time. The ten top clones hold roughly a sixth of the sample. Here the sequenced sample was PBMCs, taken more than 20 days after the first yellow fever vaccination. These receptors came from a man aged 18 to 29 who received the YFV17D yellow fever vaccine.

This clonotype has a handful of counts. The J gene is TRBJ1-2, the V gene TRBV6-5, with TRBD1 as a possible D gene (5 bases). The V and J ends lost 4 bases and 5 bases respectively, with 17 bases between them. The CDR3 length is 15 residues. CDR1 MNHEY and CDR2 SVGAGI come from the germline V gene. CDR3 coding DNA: TGTGCCAGCAGTTGGGACGGAACAACGGGGTATGGCTACACCTTC. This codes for CASSWDGTTGYGYTF.

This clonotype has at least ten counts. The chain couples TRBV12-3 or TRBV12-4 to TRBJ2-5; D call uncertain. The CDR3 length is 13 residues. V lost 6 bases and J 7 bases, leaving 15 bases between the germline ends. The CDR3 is CASRLAAAGTQYF. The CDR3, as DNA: TGTGCCAGCAGGTTGGCGGCGGCAGGGACCCAGTACTTC.

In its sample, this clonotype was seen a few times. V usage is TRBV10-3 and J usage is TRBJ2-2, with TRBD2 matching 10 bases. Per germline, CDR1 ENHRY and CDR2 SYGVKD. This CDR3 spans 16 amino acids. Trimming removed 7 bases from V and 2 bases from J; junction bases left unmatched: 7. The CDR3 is CAIKSGGELNTGELFF. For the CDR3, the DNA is TGTGCCATCAAGAGCGGGGGGGAGTTAAACACCGGGGAGCTGTTTTTT.

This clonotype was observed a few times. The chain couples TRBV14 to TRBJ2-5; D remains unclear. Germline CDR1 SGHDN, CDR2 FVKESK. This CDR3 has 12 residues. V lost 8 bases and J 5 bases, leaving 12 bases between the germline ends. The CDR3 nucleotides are TGTGCCAGCGCCGCCGTGGGGGAGACCCAGTACTTC. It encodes CASAAVGETQYF.

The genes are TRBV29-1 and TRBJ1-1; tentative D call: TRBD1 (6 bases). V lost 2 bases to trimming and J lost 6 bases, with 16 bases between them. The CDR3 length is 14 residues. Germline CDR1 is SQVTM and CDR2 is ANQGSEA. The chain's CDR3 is CSVEIRGGLAEAFF. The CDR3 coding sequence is TGCAGCGTTGAAATAAGGGGGGGCTTGGCTGAAGCTTTCTTT.

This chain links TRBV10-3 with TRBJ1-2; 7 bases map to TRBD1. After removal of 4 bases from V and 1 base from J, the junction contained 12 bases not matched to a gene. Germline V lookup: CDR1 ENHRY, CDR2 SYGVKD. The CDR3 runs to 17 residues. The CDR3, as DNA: TGTGCCATCAGTGCCCAAGCCGGGACAGTGAATAACTATGGCTACACCTTC. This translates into CAISAQAGTVNNYGYTF.

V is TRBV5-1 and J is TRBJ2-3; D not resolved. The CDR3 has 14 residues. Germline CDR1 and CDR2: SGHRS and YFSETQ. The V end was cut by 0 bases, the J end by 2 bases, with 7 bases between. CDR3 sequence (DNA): TGCGCCAGCAGCTTGGAACATATCACAGATACGCAGTATTTT. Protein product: CASSLEHITDTQYF.

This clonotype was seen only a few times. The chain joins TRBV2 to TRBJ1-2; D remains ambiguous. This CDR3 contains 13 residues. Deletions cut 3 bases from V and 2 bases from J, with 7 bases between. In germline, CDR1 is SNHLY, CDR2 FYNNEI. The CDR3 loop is CASSDLLNYGYTF. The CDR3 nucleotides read TGTGCCAGCAGTGATTTGTTAAACTATGGCTACACCTTC.

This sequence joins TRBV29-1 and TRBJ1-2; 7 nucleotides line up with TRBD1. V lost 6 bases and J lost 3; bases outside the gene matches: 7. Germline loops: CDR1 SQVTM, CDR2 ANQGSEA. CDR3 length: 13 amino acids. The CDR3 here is CSVPRDRDYGYTF. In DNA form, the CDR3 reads TGCAGCGTCCCCCGCGACAGGGACTATGGCTACACCTTC. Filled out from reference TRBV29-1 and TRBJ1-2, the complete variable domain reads SAVISQKPSRDICQRGTSLTIQCQVDSQVTMMFWYRQQPGQSLTLIATANQGSEATYESGFVIDKFPISRPNLTFSTLTVSNMSPEDSSIYLCSVPRDRDYGYTFGSGTRLTVV.

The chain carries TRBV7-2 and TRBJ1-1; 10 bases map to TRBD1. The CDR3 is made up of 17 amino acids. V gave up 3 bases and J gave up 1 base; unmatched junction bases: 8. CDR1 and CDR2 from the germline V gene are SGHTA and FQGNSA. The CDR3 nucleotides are TGTGCCAGCAGCTTGACCCGGGACAGGGGACCGAACACTGAAGCTTTCTTT. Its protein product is CASSLTRDRGPNTEAFF.

CDR3 amino acids: CASAMDRSYGYTF. The CDR3, as DNA: TGTGCCAGCGCTATGGATCGTTCCTATGGCTACACCTTC. V gene TRBV18 combines with J gene TRBJ1-2; D is undetermined. V shed 8 bases and J shed 4 bases, with 14 bases lying between them. Per germline, CDR1 KGHSH and CDR2 LQKENI. The CDR3 extends over 13 amino acids.

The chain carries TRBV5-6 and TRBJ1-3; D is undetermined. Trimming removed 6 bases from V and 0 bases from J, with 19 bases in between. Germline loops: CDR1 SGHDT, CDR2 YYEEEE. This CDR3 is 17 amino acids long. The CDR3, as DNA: TGTGCCAGCACTTCAACATTTGGCACACTCTCTGGAAACACCATATATTTT. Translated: CASTSTFGTLSGNTIYF.

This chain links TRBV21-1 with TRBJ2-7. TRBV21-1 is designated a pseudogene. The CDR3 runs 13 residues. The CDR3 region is CASSNTISYEQYF. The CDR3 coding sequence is TGTGCCAGCAGCAATACAATAAGCTACGAGCAGTACTTC.